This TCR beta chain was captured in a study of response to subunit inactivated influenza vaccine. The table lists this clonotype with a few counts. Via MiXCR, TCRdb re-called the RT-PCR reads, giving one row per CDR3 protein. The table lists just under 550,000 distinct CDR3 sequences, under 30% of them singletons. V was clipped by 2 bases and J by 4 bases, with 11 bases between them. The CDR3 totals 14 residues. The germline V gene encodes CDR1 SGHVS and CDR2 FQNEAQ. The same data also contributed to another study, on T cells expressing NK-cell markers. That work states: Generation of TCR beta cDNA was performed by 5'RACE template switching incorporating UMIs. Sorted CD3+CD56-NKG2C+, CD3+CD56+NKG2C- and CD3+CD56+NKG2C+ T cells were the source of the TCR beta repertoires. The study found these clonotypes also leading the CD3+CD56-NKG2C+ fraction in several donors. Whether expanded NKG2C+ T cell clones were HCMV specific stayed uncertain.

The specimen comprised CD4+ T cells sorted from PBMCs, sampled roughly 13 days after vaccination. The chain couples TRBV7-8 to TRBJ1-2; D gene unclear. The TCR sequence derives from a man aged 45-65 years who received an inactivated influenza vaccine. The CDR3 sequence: CASSLNYGFYGYTF. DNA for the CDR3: TGTGCCAGCAGCTTAAATTACGGGTTCTATGGCTACACCTTC.